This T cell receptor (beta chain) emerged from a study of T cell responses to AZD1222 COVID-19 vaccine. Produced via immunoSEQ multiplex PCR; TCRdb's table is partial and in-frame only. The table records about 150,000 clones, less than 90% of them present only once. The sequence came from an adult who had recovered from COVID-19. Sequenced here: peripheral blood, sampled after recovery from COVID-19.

The CDR3 nucleotides read TGTGCCAGCAGCGTAGGGGCGGATTACACTGAAGCTTTCTTT. It encodes CASSVGADYTEAFF. V is TRBV9 and J is TRBJ1-1; D ambiguous. CDR1 is SGDLS and CDR2 is YYNGEE in the germline V gene. Trimming cost V 0 bases and J 3 bases, with 9 bases left between them. CDR3 size: 14 residues.